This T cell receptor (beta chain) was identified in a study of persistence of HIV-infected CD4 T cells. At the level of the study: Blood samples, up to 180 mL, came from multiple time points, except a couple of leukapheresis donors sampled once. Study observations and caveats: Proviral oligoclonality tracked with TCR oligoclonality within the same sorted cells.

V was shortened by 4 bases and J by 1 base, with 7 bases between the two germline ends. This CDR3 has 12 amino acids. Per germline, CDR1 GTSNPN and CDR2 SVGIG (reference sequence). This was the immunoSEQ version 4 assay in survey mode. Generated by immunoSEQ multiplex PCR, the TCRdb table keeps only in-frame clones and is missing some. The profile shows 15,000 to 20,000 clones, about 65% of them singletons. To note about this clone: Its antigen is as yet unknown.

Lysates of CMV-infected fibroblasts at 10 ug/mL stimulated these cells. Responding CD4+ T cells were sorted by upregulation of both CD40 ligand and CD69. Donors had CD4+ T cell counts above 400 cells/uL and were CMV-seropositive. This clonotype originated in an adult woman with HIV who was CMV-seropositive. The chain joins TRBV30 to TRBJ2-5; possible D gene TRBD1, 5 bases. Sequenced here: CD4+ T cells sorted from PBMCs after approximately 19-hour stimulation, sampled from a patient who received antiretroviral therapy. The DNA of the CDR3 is TGTGCCTGGAAAGGGGCCCAAGAGACCCAGTACTTC. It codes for CAWKGAQETQYF. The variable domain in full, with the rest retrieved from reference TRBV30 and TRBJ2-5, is SQTIHQWPATLVQPVGSPLSLECTVEGTSNPNLYWYRQAAGRGLQLLFYSVGIGQISSEVPQNLSASRPQDRQFILSSKKLLLSDSGFYLCAWKGAQETQYFGPGTRLLVL.